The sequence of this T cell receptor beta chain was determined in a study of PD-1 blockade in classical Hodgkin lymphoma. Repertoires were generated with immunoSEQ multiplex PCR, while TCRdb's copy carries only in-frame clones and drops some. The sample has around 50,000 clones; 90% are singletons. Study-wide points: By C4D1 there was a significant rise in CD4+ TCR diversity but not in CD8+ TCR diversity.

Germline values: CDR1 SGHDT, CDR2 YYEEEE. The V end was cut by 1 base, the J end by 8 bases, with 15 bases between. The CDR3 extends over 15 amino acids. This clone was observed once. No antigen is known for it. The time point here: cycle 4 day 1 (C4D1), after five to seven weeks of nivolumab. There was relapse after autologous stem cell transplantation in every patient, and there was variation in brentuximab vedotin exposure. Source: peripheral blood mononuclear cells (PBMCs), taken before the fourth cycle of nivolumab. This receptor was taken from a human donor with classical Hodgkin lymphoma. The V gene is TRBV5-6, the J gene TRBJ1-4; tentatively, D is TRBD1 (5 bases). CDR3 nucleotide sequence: TGTGCCAGCAGCTTGTTTGGGACCTCACCCGAAAAACTGTTTTTT. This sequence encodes CASSLFGTSPEKLFF.